These 8 T cell receptor beta chains were sequenced from one sample in a study of regulatory T cells in long-lasting Graves disease. Sequencing libraries for TCR beta were prepared with iRepertoire HTBI primers and Arm-PCR of CDR3 regions. TCRdb independently ran MiXCR on the multiplex PCR reads; one entry per CDR3 protein. The repertoire includes more than 400,000 distinct CDR3 sequences, roughly 16% of them detected once, and roughly an eighth sits in the top ten. The time point denotes: newly diagnosed GD, antithyroid drugs for less than 3 months. Making the TCR library involved RNA that had been extracted from PBMCs. The same data also contributed to another study, on T cells in Graves' hyperthyroidism and ophthalmopathy.

The input for sequencing was peripheral blood mononuclear cells (PBMCs), taken at new diagnosis, from a patient treated with antithyroid drugs. Receptor source: a man in his forties with Graves disease.

A word on this clonotype: The junction departs from germline at one end; a sequencing error may be responsible. The chain has TRBV25-1 and TRBJ1-1; D not resolved. The CDR3 totals 14 residues. The germline V gene encodes CDR1 MGHDK and CDR2 SYGVNS. The chain's CDR3 is CASSMRASQAEASF. The CDR3 coding sequence is TGTGCCAGCAGTATGAGGGCCAGTCAGGCTGAAGCTTCCTTT. The variable domain in full, with the rest retrieved from reference TRBV25-1 and TRBJ1-1, is EADIYQTPRYLVIGTGKKITLECSQTMGHDKMYWYQQDPGMELHLIHYSYGVNSTEKGDLSSESTVSRIRTEHFPLTLESARPSHTSQYLCASSMRASQAEASFGQGTRLTVV.

Concerning this clonotype: A read error may explain this, as a much larger clone is one base away. J is TRBJ2-2 and V is TRBV12-3 or TRBV12-4; TRBD1 agrees at 8 bases. The CDR3 is made up of 15 amino acids. CDR3 nucleotides: TGTGCCTGCAGTTTGGGGCAGGGGGCGCGAGGGGAGCTGTTTTTT. The encoded protein is CACSLGQGARGELFF.

The table lists this clonotype with many counts. This chain joins TRBV2 and TRBJ2-5; tentatively, D is TRBD2 (6 bases). This CDR3 comprises 14 residues. Trimming stripped 7 bases from V and 4 bases from J, with 16 bases between. Germline V gives CDR1 SNHLY, CDR2 FYNNEI. This chain's CDR3 is CASTGTPRGETQYF. The CDR3 DNA reads as TGTGCCAGCACTGGGACTCCGAGAGGAGAGACCCAGTACTTC.

This clonotype was found many times. This chain links TRBV7-3 with TRBJ2-1; D is uncertain. This CDR3 spans 16 amino acids. Germline CDR1 SGHTA, CDR2 FQGTGA. V shed 2 bases and J shed 10 bases, with 21 bases lying between them. The CDR3 nucleotides are TGTGCCAGCAGCTTACGTCCGGCAGCTGGCTTTGGAGAGCAGTTCTTC. It translates to CASSLRPAAGFGEQFF.

On this clonotype itself: One end of the junction varies from germline; a read error may be responsible. V gene TRBV6-1 combines with J gene TRBJ2-2, with a tentative D call TRBD1 (5 bases). CDR1 and CDR2 from the germline V gene are MNHNS and SASEGT. CDR3 size: 14 residues. CDR3 sequence reads: CASREDRNTGELFF. The DNA of the CDR3 is TGTGCCAGCAGGGAAGACAGAAACACCGGGGAGCTGTTTTTT.

This chain joins TRBV19 and TRBJ2-1; D might be TRBD1 (6 bases). The CDR3 is 14 residues long. V lost 7 bases, J lost 8 bases, and 18 bases lay in between. The germline gives CDR1 LNHDA, CDR2 SQIVND (reference sequence). The DNA for the CDR3 is TGTGCCAGTATCAACCCTGGGGCAGGGGATGAGCAGTTCTTC. As protein: CASINPGAGDEQFF.

The V gene is TRBV5-1, the J gene TRBJ2-1; 10 bases line up with TRBD2. The CDR3 runs 19 residues. After removal of 4 bases from V and 2 bases from J, the junction contained 15 bases not matched to a gene. Germline V lookup: CDR1 SGHRS, CDR2 YFSETQ. The CDR3 region is CASSPRPLASGSPYNEQFF. Written as DNA, the CDR3 is TGCGCCAGCAGCCCCCGACCACTGGCTAGCGGGAGTCCCTACAATGAGCAGTTCTTC.

This clonotype was counted only a few times. The V call is TRBV10-3, the J call TRBJ1-4; D is undetermined. The CDR3 is 12 residues long. Between the trimmed V and J ends, which lost 0 bases and 8 bases, there was a span of 4 bases. Germline CDR1 ENHRY, CDR2 SYGVKD. The CDR3 here is CAISESEEKLFF. The CDR3 bases are TGTGCCATCAGTGAGTCGGAAGAAAAACTGTTTTTT.